The next 19 T cell receptor beta chains were all read from a single sample in a study of spatial heterogeneity in lung cancer. These receptors have no identified antigens. Study-level results: Intratumoral expanded alpha and beta TCR counts were found to track tumor mutation counts.

Time point specified: sample taken at primary tumor resection. Each CDR3 protein is one row after TCRdb ran MiXCR on the 5' RACE reads. The repertoire holds approximately 18,000 distinct CDR3 sequences, with 5.5% to 6% as singletons. The starting material was lung tumor tissue, obtained at surgery. These TCRs come from a female donor with early-stage non-small cell lung cancer.

This clonotype was detected many times. The chain has TRBV7-9 and TRBJ2-2; the D is unclear. Trimming left V 7 bases short and J 1 base short, with 13 bases between. CDR1 and CDR2 (germline): SEHNR, FQNEAQ (reference sequence). The CDR3 runs to 15 residues. As DNA, the CDR3 is TGTGCCAGCACTCCTCTGGAGTGGAACACCGGGGAGCTGTTTTTT. Its protein is CASTPLEWNTGELFF.

The sample holds a few counts of this clonotype. The chain links TRBV20-1 to TRBJ1-5; perhaps TRBD1 as D (5 bases). The CDR3 runs to 16 residues. V lost 6 bases to trimming and J lost 0 bases, with 18 bases between them. Germline CDR1 and CDR2: DFQATT and SNEGSKA (reference sequence). The CDR3 DNA follows: TGCAGTGCGTCTCCTCAGGGCCTAGATAGCAATCAGCCCCAGCATTTT. Its translation is CSASPQGLDSNQPQHF.

V gene TRBV2 combines with J gene TRBJ2-2; D not resolved. Germline-derived CDR1 and CDR2 are SNHLY and FYNNEI. V lost 5 bases and J lost 2, with 9 bases in between. The CDR3 spans 14 residues. The CDR3 region is CASSSDRNTGELFF. CDR3 DNA: TGTGCCAGCAGTTCAGACCGAAACACCGGGGAGCTGTTTTTT.

This clonotype is medium-sized. The rearrangement links TRBV28 to TRBJ2-5; the match to TRBD2 covers 10 bases. Per the germline V gene, CDR1 is MDHEN and CDR2 is SYDVKM. There are 13 residues in the CDR3. The V and J ends lost 5 bases and 5 bases, in that order; junction bases with no gene match: 2. The CDR3 nucleotides read TGTGCCAGCAGTCCTAGCGGGAGCGAGACCCAGTACTTC. It encodes CASSPSGSETQYF.

This clonotype was recorded many times. The CDR3 DNA is TGCAGCGTTTGGTCCACCGGGGAGCTGTTTTTT. Amino acids: CSVWSTGELFF. The chain employs TRBV29-1 and TRBJ2-2; D remains ambiguous. Trimming removed 5 bases from V and 4 bases from J, with 5 bases in between. This CDR3 comprises 11 residues. CDR1 is SQVTM, CDR2 ANQGSEA, per germline.

There are many counts of this clonotype. This chain joins TRBV9 and TRBJ2-1, with 10 bases identical to TRBD2. CDR3 size: 15 residues. The ends lost 3 bases at V and 4 bases at J; junction bases unmatched: 4. Germline-derived CDR1 and CDR2 are SGDLS and YYNGEE. The CDR3 is CASSELAGPYNEQFF. The CDR3 DNA follows: TGTGCCAGCAGCGAACTAGCGGGACCATACAATGAGCAGTTCTTC.

This clonotype was detected many times. The rearrangement uses TRBV5-1 and TRBJ1-1; D remains ambiguous. V was trimmed by 0 bases and J by 1 base, leaving 4 bases between them. Germline V gives CDR1 SGHRS, CDR2 YFSETQ. The CDR3 consists of 13 residues. The CDR3 here is CASSLEKNTEAFF. The CDR3 DNA sequence: TGCGCCAGCAGCTTGGAAAAGAACACTGAAGCTTTCTTT. Variable domain in full (rest from reference TRBV5-1 and TRBJ1-1): KAGVTQTPRYLIKTRGQQVTLSCSPISGHRSVSWYQQTPGQGLQFLFEYFSETQRNKGNFPGRFSGRQFSNSRSEMNVSTLELGDSALYLCASSLEKNTEAFFGQGTRLTVV.

This clonotype was counted at least ten times. The chain is built from TRBV28 and TRBJ1-1; D not resolved. Germline CDR1 and CDR2: MDHEN and SYDVKM. Trimming left V 3 bases short and J 4 bases short, with 12 bases between. The CDR3 has 14 amino acids. The CDR3 loop reads CASSFFGQSTEAFF. CDR3 coding DNA: TGTGCCAGCAGTTTCTTTGGTCAGAGCACTGAAGCTTTCTTT.

Ten or more counts support this clonotype. V gene TRBV27 combines with J gene TRBJ2-4, with 8 bases fitting TRBD2. The CDR3 runs 16 residues. Germline values: CDR1 MNHEY, CDR2 SMNVEV (reference sequence). With 4 bases clipped from V and 0 bases from J, the junction kept 5 bases outside the gene matches. CDR3 in DNA: TGTGCCAGCAGTTACCGGGGGGGCGCAGCCAAAAACATTCAGTACTTC. Protein: CASSYRGGAAKNIQYF.

The chain carries TRBV5-1 and TRBJ2-2, with D unclear. From germline, CDR1 is SGHRS and CDR2 YFSETQ. This CDR3 has 15 residues. V shed 3 bases and J shed 1 base, with 10 bases lying between them. CDR3 protein: CASSSTAGNTGELFF. The DNA of the CDR3 is TGCGCCAGCAGCTCAACGGCAGGGAACACCGGGGAGCTGTTTTTT.

This clonotype was counted many times. The chain links TRBV7-2 to TRBJ2-1; the D is unclear. There are 14 residues in the CDR3. Germline V gene sequence: CDR1 SGHTA, CDR2 FQGNSA. V dropped 1 base and J dropped 5 bases, with 9 bases sitting between them. The DNA for the CDR3 is TGTGCCAGCAGCTTAGGGGGATTAAACAATGAGCAGTTCTTC. It specifies CASSLGGLNNEQFF. The full variable domain, with the rest looked up from reference TRBV7-2 and TRBJ2-1, is GAGVSQSPSNKVTEKGKDVELRCDPISGHTALYWYRQSLGQGLEFLIYFQGNSAPDKSGLPSDRFSAERTGGSVSTLTIQRTQQEDSAVYLCASSLGGLNNEQFFGPGTRLTVL.

J is TRBJ2-7 and V is TRBV20-1; 10 bases map to TRBD2. The CDR3 is 16 residues long. CDR1 and CDR2 (germline): DFQATT, SNEGSKA (reference sequence). The V segment lost 0 bases and the J segment 4 bases; nucleotides outside the gene matches: 9. As DNA, the CDR3 is TGCAGTGCTAGAGATTGGTCTAGCGGGAGATCGTACGAGCAGTACTTC. Translating it yields CSARDWSSGRSYEQYF.

On this clonotype: An end of the junction does not agree with germline; a read error may underlie this. This chain links TRBV27 with TRBJ2-7; D may match TRBD1 or TRBD2 (5 bases each). The CDR3 is made up of 14 amino acids. CDR1 is MNHEY, CDR2 SMNVEV, per germline (reference sequence). The CDR3 sequence: CASSLYGAHYEQCF. Written as DNA, the CDR3 is TGTGCCAGCAGTTTATACGGGGCACACTACGAGCAGTGCTTC.

The rearrangement links TRBV29-1 to TRBJ2-1, with no clear D. Between the trimmed V and J ends, which lost 2 bases and 0 bases, there was a span of 8 bases. Germline CDR1 SQVTM, CDR2 ANQGSEA. The CDR3 is 14 residues long. The CDR3 protein is CSVEIGNSYNEQFF. The CDR3 DNA is TGCAGCGTTGAAATAGGCAACTCCTACAATGAGCAGTTCTTC.

Many counts were recorded for this clonotype. The chain has TRBV2 and TRBJ1-1; 7 nucleotides match TRBD1. The J segment lost 4 bases and the V segment lost 8 bases, leaving 7 bases of the junction unmatched. The germline V gene has CDR1 SNHLY and CDR2 FYNNEI. This CDR3 is 13 amino acids long. As DNA, the CDR3 is TGTGCCAGCGAAAGGGGGCTGGGCACTGAAGCTTTCTTT. It yields the protein CASERGLGTEAFF. The whole variable domain, filled in from reference TRBV2 and TRBJ1-1, reads EPEVTQTPSHQVTQMGQEVILRCVPISNHLYFYWYRQILGQKVEFLVSFYNNEISEKSEIFDDQFSVERPDGSNFTLKIRSTKLEDSAMYFCASERGLGTEAFFGQGTRLTVV.

This clonotype was recorded at least ten times. The chain couples TRBV4-2 to TRBJ2-1, with a tentative D call TRBD2 (7 bases). V was pared by 0 bases and J by 4 bases, with 13 bases between. Looked up from germline, CDR1 is LGHNA and CDR2 is YNFKEQ. The CDR3 totals 16 residues. CDR3 sequence: CASSQDPSGTYNEQFF. The CDR3 DNA reads TGTGCCAGCAGCCAAGATCCCAGCGGGACATACAATGAGCAGTTCTTC.

This clonotype has only a few counts. CDR3 DNA: TGTGCCAGCAGCGGAAACAACTACTACAATGAGCAGTTCTTC. This translates into CASSGNNYYNEQFF. V gene TRBV5-4 combines with J gene TRBJ2-1; no clear D. Germline loops: CDR1 SGHNT, CDR2 YYREEE (reference sequence). The CDR3 has 14 residues. The V end lost 4 bases, the J end lost 3 bases, and 11 bases lay between the germline ends.

This clonotype was detected many times. The genes are TRBV4-2 and TRBJ2-3; 10 bases fit TRBD2. The ends lost 0 bases at V and 1 base at J; junction bases unmatched: 7. Germline V gives CDR1 LGHNA, CDR2 YNFKEQ. The CDR3 has 18 amino acids. CDR3 bases: TGTGCCAGCAGCCAAGAAACTAGCGGGACTCCTCGCACAGATACGCAGTATTTT. Translating it yields CASSQETSGTPRTDTQYF.

As for this clonotype: A much more abundant neighbour one base away suggests this may be a read error. The genes are TRBV3-1 and TRBJ2-5; tentative D call: TRBD1 (5 bases). CDR1 and CDR2 from the germline V gene are LGHDT and YNNKEL (reference sequence). Trimming shortened V by 4 bases and J by 7 bases, and 13 bases separated the two germline ends. The CDR3 runs to 13 residues. CDR3 bases: TGTGCCAGCAGCCGGCAGGGCATTGGGACCCAGTACTTC. Translated: CASSRQGIGTQYF.